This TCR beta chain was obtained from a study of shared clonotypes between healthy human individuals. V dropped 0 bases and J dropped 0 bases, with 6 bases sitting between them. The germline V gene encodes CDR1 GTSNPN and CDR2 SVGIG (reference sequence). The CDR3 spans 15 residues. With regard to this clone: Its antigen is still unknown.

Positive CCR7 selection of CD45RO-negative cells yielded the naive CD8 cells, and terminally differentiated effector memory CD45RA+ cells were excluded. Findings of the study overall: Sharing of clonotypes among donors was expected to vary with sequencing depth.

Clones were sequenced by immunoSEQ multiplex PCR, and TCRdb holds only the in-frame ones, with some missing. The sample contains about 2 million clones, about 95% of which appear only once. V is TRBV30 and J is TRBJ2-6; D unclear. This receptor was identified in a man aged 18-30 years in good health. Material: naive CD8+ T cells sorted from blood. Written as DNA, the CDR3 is TGTGCCTGGAGTGTAATGGGCTCTGGGGCCAACGTCCTGACTTTC. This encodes CAWSVMGSGANVLTF.